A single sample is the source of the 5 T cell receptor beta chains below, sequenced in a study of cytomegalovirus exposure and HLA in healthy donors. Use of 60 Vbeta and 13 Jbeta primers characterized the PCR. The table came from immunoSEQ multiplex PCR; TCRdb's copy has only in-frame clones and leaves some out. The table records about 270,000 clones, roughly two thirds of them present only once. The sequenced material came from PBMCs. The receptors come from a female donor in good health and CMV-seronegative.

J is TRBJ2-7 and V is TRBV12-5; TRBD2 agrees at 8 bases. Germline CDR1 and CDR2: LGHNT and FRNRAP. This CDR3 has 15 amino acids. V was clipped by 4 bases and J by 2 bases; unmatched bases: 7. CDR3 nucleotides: TGTGCTAGTGGTTGGAGCGGGAGCACCACCTACGAGCAGTACTTC. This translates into CASGWSGSTTYEQYF. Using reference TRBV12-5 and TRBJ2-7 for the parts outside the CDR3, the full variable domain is DARVTQTPRHKVTEMGQEVTMRCQPILGHNTVFWYRQTMMQGLELLAYFRNRAPLDDSGMPKDRFSAEMPDATLATLKIQPSEPRDSAVYFCASGWSGSTTYEQYFGPGTRLTVT.

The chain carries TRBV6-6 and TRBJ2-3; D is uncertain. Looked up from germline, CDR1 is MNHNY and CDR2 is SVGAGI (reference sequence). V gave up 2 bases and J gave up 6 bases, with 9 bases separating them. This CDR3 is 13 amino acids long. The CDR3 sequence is CASSYDFGDTQYF. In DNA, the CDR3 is TGTGCCAGCAGTTACGATTTCGGGGATACGCAGTATTTT.

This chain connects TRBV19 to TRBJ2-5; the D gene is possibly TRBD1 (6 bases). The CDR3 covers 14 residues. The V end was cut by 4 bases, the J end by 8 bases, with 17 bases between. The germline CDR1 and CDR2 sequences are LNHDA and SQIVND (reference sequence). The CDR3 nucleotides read TGTGCCAGTAGTACAAACCAGGGGTCGGGAACCCAGTACTTC. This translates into CASSTNQGSGTQYF. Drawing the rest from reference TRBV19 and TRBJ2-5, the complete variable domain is DGGITQSPKYLFRKEGQNVTLSCEQNLNHDAMYWYRQDPGQGLRLIYYSQIVNDFQKGDIAEGYSVSREKKESFPLTVTSAQKNPTAFYLCASSTNQGSGTQYFGPGTRLLVL.

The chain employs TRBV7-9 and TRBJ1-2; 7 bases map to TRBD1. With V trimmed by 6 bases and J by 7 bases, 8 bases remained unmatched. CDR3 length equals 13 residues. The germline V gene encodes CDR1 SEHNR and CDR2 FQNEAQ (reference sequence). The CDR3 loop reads CASSLTGTCGYTF. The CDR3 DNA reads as TGTGCCAGCAGTTTGACAGGGACCTGTGGCTACACCTTC.

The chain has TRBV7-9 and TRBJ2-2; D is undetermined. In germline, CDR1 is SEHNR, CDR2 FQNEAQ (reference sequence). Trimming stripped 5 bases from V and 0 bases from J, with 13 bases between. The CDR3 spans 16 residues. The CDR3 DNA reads TGTGCCAGCAGCCCGCCTGGCGGCTCGAACACCGGGGAGCTGTTTTTT. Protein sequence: CASSPPGGSNTGELFF.